These T cell receptor beta chains were read from a single sample in a study of shared clonotypes between healthy human individuals. Assay: immunoSEQ multiplex PCR; the TCRdb copy retains only in-frame clones and omits some. This sample has about 2.1 million clones; just over 90% occur once, and the top ten carry about 1.7%. Specimen: naive CD8+ T cells from PBMCs. Receptors originate from a man between 18 and 35 years old in good health. Some clones in this sample may be carry-over from other donors' samples. CDR3s include the opening cysteine and the closing phenylalanine or tryptophan. Fields, in order: clone size, V gene, J gene, D gene, CDR3 length, CDR3 protein, CDR3 DNA. D genes are given only for firm matches. Clone size is not always given. Where it is, it says once, few, many or a class for expanded clones.

clone_size: once; v_call: TRBV28; j_call: TRBJ1-5; d_call: .; cdr3_length: 11; cdr3_aa: CASSFAQIQHF; cdr3_nt: TGTGCCAGCAGTTTCGCGCAGATCCAGCATTTT
clone_size: few; v_call: TRBV29-1; j_call: TRBJ1-1; d_call: .; cdr3_length: 13; cdr3_aa: CSVDSGGGTEAFF; cdr3_nt: TGCAGCGTTGATTCGGGGGGCGGCACTGAAGCTTTCTTT
clone_size: .; v_call: TRBV7-9; j_call: TRBJ1-1; d_call: .; cdr3_length: 12; cdr3_aa: CASSLGRDGAFF; cdr3_nt: TGTGCCAGCAGCCTAGGGCGGGACGGCGCTTTCTTT
clone_size: .; v_call: TRBV27; j_call: TRBJ2-2; d_call: TRBD2; cdr3_length: 16; cdr3_aa: CASRGLAGAWTGELFF; cdr3_nt: TGTGCCAGCAGGGGACTAGCGGGAGCCTGGACCGGGGAGCTGTTTTTT
clone_size: .; v_call: TRBV28; j_call: TRBJ2-1; d_call: .; cdr3_length: 14; cdr3_aa: CASRPTNSYNEQFF; cdr3_nt: TGTGCCAGCAGGCCGACTAATTCCTACAATGAGCAGTTCTTC
clone_size: .; v_call: TRBV7-9; j_call: TRBJ2-2; d_call: .; cdr3_length: 15; cdr3_aa: CASSFNYGTSRELFF; cdr3_nt: TGTGCCAGCAGCTTCAATTACGGGACTTCCCGGGAGCTGTTTTTT
clone_size: .; v_call: TRBV5-4; j_call: TRBJ2-7; d_call: TRBD2; cdr3_length: 17; cdr3_aa: CASSATSGPSGLYEQYF; cdr3_nt: TGTGCCAGCAGCGCAACTAGCGGACCGTCAGGTTTATACGAGCAGTACTTC
clone_size: .; v_call: TRBV28; j_call: TRBJ1-1; d_call: .; cdr3_length: 17; cdr3_aa: CASKHYYKGVWDTEAFF; cdr3_nt: TGTGCCAGCAAGCATTACTACAAAGGGGTTTGGGACACTGAAGCTTTCTTT
clone_size: .; v_call: TRBV9; j_call: TRBJ2-7; d_call: .; cdr3_length: 17; cdr3_aa: CASSPRLGAAGSYEQYF; cdr3_nt: TGTGCCAGCAGCCCCCGCCTAGGCGCCGCGGGCTCCTACGAGCAGTACTTC
clone_size: .; v_call: TRBV4-1; j_call: TRBJ1-6; d_call: .; cdr3_length: 15; cdr3_aa: CASNARVGADSPLHF; cdr3_nt: TGCGCCAGCAACGCCAGGGTAGGGGCGGATTCACCCCTCCACTTT
clone_size: .; v_call: TRBV9; j_call: TRBJ2-7; d_call: .; cdr3_length: 13; cdr3_aa: CASSVGSGHEQYF; cdr3_nt: TGTGCCAGCAGCGTAGGATCAGGCCACGAGCAGTACTTC
clone_size: .; v_call: TRBV9; j_call: TRBJ2-3; d_call: TRBD2; cdr3_length: 21; cdr3_aa: CASSPGLTSGSEPPAGDTQYF; cdr3_nt: TGTGCCAGCAGCCCAGGGTTGACTAGCGGGAGTGAGCCCCCGGCGGGTGATACGCAGTATTTT
clone_size: few; v_call: TRBV28; j_call: TRBJ1-5; d_call: .; cdr3_length: 12; cdr3_aa: CASRQINQPQHF; cdr3_nt: TGTGCCAGCAGACAGATCAATCAGCCCCAGCATTTT
clone_size: few; v_call: TRBV4-1; j_call: TRBJ1-2; d_call: .; cdr3_length: 11; cdr3_aa: CASSQNHGYTF; cdr3_nt: TGCGCCAGCAGCCAAAATCATGGCTACACCTTC
clone_size: .; v_call: TRBV11-2; j_call: TRBJ2-5; d_call: .; cdr3_length: 16; cdr3_aa: CASTTLLGVGHQTQYF; cdr3_nt: TGTGCCAGCACCACCCTTCTGGGAGTGGGTCACCAGACCCAGTACTTC
clone_size: .; v_call: TRBV7-2; j_call: TRBJ2-5; d_call: TRBD1; cdr3_length: 16; cdr3_aa: CASSPRDRGRRETQYF; cdr3_nt: TGTGCCAGCAGCCCAAGGGACAGGGGGCGTAGGGAGACCCAGTACTTC
clone_size: .; v_call: TRBV7-9; j_call: TRBJ2-7; d_call: .; cdr3_length: 14; cdr3_aa: CASSLKDKAYEQYF; cdr3_nt: TGTGCCAGCAGCCTTAAGGACAAAGCCTACGAGCAGTACTTC
clone_size: .; v_call: TRBV5-1; j_call: TRBJ2-1; d_call: .; cdr3_length: 15; cdr3_aa: CASSLVRDPRDEQFF; cdr3_nt: TGCGCCAGCAGCTTGGTGAGGGACCCCAGGGATGAGCAGTTCTTC
clone_size: .; v_call: TRBV27; j_call: TRBJ1-2; d_call: .; cdr3_length: 15; cdr3_aa: CASSPRSAKFNGYTF; cdr3_nt: TGTGCCAGCAGCCCCCGATCTGCCAAATTTAACGGCTACACCTTC
clone_size: .; v_call: TRBV25-1; j_call: TRBJ1-1; d_call: .; cdr3_length: 15; cdr3_aa: CASNGWGERNTEAFF; cdr3_nt: TGTGCCAGCAACGGATGGGGCGAAAGGAACACTGAAGCTTTCTTT
clone_size: .; v_call: TRBV29-1; j_call: TRBJ2-7; d_call: .; cdr3_length: 14; cdr3_aa: CSVEDSPVSYEQYF; cdr3_nt: TGCAGCGTTGAAGATTCCCCAGTCTCCTACGAGCAGTACTTC
clone_size: .; v_call: TRBV6-1; j_call: TRBJ1-3; d_call: TRBD1; cdr3_length: 16; cdr3_aa: CASSAYGWDRGNTIYF; cdr3_nt: TGTGCCAGCAGTGCCTACGGTTGGGACAGGGGAAACACCATATATTTT
clone_size: .; v_call: TRBV11-2; j_call: TRBJ1-1; d_call: .; cdr3_length: 13; cdr3_aa: CASSLGVGTEAFF; cdr3_nt: TGTGCCAGCAGCTTAGGGGTCGGCACTGAAGCTTTCTTT
clone_size: .; v_call: TRBV27; j_call: TRBJ2-7; d_call: .; cdr3_length: 14; cdr3_aa: CASSLMGPYYEQYF; cdr3_nt: TGTGCCAGCAGTCTTATGGGTCCCTACTACGAGCAGTACTTC
clone_size: .; v_call: TRBV5-6; j_call: TRBJ1-2; d_call: TRBD1; cdr3_length: 13; cdr3_aa: CASSLGYRGGYTF; cdr3_nt: TGTGCCAGCAGCTTGGGGTACAGGGGTGGCTACACCTTC
clone_size: .; v_call: TRBV2; j_call: TRBJ2-1; d_call: TRBD1; cdr3_length: 13; cdr3_aa: CARDQRQGHEQFF; cdr3_nt: TGTGCCAGGGACCAACGACAGGGGCATGAGCAGTTCTTC
clone_size: .; v_call: TRBV27; j_call: TRBJ2-1; d_call: TRBD2; cdr3_length: 16; cdr3_aa: CASSLSGGRAYNEQFF; cdr3_nt: TGTGCCAGCAGTTTATCCGGCGGGAGGGCCTACAATGAGCAGTTCTTC
clone_size: .; v_call: TRBV28; j_call: TRBJ1-5; d_call: .; cdr3_length: 13; cdr3_aa: CASGGRSNQPQHF; cdr3_nt: TGTGCCAGCGGAGGCCGTAGCAATCAGCCCCAGCATTTT